These 7 T cell receptor beta chains share one sample of origin, sequenced in a study of PD-L1 blockade in urothelial cancer. The data were produced by immunoSEQ multiplex PCR, yet TCRdb's version contains in-frame clones alone and is incomplete. In the table there are about 46,000 clones, over 75% of which are singletons. The time point was: peripheral blood 6 weeks after treatment start. The sample was PBMCs, taken around atezolizumab (anti-PD-L1) treatment. The receptors derive from a man over 45 with urothelial cancer.

The rearrangement uses TRBV7-2 and TRBJ1-1, with 7 bases matching TRBD1. Unmatched junction bases numbered 6, after V lost 1 base and J lost 1 base. Germline V gene data show CDR1 as SGHTA and CDR2 as FQGNSA. The CDR3 runs to 16 residues. CDR3 amino acids: CASSLVRGRGNTEAFF. CDR3 coding DNA: TGTGCCAGCAGCTTAGTAAGGGGGCGGGGGAACACTGAAGCTTTCTTT.

This chain links TRBV11-2 with TRBJ2-7; no clear D. Germline-derived CDR1 and CDR2 are SGHAT and FQNNGV. The germline V and J ends were trimmed by 4 bases and 1 base, with 8 bases remaining between them. This CDR3 comprises 13 residues. CDR3 nucleotides: TGTGCCAGCAGCTCGGTGCTATCCTACGAGCAGTACTTC. It codes for CASSSVLSYEQYF.

The V call is TRBV4-3, the J call TRBJ1-2, with TRBD1 matching over 8 bases. This CDR3 is built from 16 residues. CDR1 and CDR2 (germline): LGHNA, YSLEER. V lost 3 bases and J lost 6; bases outside the gene matches: 12. The CDR3 loop reads CASSHLPTGESNGYTF. As DNA, the CDR3 is TGCGCCAGCAGCCACCTACCGACAGGGGAGAGCAATGGCTACACCTTC.

This chain uses TRBV30 with TRBJ2-7; 7 bases are a match to TRBD1. Germline values: CDR1 GTSNPN, CDR2 SVGIG (reference sequence). V dropped 4 bases and J dropped 5; count of bases not matched to a gene: 14. This CDR3 spans 15 amino acids. CDR3 nucleotide sequence: TGTGCCTGGATGGACAGGAAGTTTTTCGGTGACGAGCAGTACTTC. It yields the protein CAWMDRKFFGDEQYF.

V is TRBV10-1 and J is TRBJ2-5, with TRBD2 identical over 12 bases. The junction had 4 bases not matched to a gene; V was cut back by 0 bases and J by 5 bases. The CDR3 is 16 residues long. Germline assignment: CDR1 WNHNN and CDR2 SYGVQD (reference sequence). The CDR3 DNA reads as TGCGCCAGCAGTGAGTCCCGGGGGACTAGCGGGGAGACCCAGTACTTC. Residues: CASSESRGTSGETQYF.

V gene TRBV30 combines with J gene TRBJ1-1, with D perhaps TRBD1 (5 bases). Per the germline V gene, CDR1 is GTSNPN and CDR2 is SVGIG (reference sequence). This CDR3 is 16 amino acids long. The V end lost 5 bases, the J end lost 1 base, and 20 bases lay between the germline ends. CDR3 loop: CAWFAHGGAENTEAFF. DNA of the CDR3: TGTGCCTGGTTTGCCCACGGCGGGGCAGAGAACACTGAAGCTTTCTTT.

The gene calls are TRBV29-1 and TRBJ2-7; no firm D call. Looked up from germline, CDR1 is SQVTM and CDR2 is ANQGSEA. The V end was cut by 4 bases, the J end by 2 bases, with 15 bases between. The CDR3 extends over 14 amino acids. DNA of the CDR3: TGCAGCGTTGTCGGTCGGTCGAGTACCTACGAGCAGTACTTC. Translation gives CSVVGRSSTYEQYF.